The 14 T cell receptor beta chains in this list originate from one sample, sequenced in a study of graft-versus-host responses after intestinal transplantation. Their cognate antigens are unknown. TCRdb keeps only in-frame clones here, not all; method: immunoSEQ multiplex PCR. The data contain approximately 89,000 clones, 92% of them singletons. This specimen was unstimulated CD4+ T cells sorted from spleen or lymph node cells, taken before intestinal transplant. The receptor set was obtained from a human donor who received an intestinal transplant.

The chain employs TRBV6-5 and TRBJ1-1; 9 bases are a match to TRBD1. CDR1 and CDR2 from the germline V gene are MNHEY and SVGAGI. V gave up 2 bases and J gave up 4 bases; unmatched junction bases: 8. The CDR3 has 16 amino acids. The CDR3 coding sequence is TGTGCCAGCAGTTACACGGACAGGGGTCCAAGCACTGAAGCTTTCTTT. Amino acid sequence: CASSYTDRGPSTEAFF.

CDR3 in DNA: TGTGCCTGGAGTCGAGGGAGGACTGAAGCTTTCTTT. Amino acid sequence: CAWSRGRTEAFF. The chain combines TRBV30 with TRBJ1-1, with D hard to call. CDR3 length: 12 residues. With 2 bases removed from V and 5 bases from J, the gap between germline ends came to 9 bases. Germline loops: CDR1 GTSNPN, CDR2 SVGIG (reference sequence). The full variable domain, in which reference TRBV30 and TRBJ1-1 provide the parts outside the CDR3, is SQTIHQWPATLVQPVGSPLSLECTVEGTSNPNLYWYRQAAGRGLQLLFYSVGIGQISSEVPQNLSASRPQDRQFILSSKKLLLSDSGFYLCAWSRGRTEAFFGQGTRLTVV.

DNA for the CDR3: TGTGCCAGCAGCTCAGACAGGTTCCATAGCAATCAGCCCCAGCATTTT. Protein product: CASSSDRFHSNQPQHF. The chain links TRBV5-4 to TRBJ1-5; maybe TRBD1 (6 bases). Germline-derived CDR1 and CDR2 are SGHNT and YYREEE (reference sequence). The CDR3 totals 16 residues. The germline V and J ends were trimmed by 3 bases and 0 bases, with 13 bases remaining between them. The entire variable domain, with the rest obtained from reference TRBV5-4 and TRBJ1-5, is as follows: ETGVTQSPTHLIKTRGQQVTLRCSSQSGHNTVSWYQQALGQGPQFIFQYYREEENGRGNFPPRFSGLQFPNYSSELNVNALELDDSALYLCASSSDRFHSNQPQHFGDGTRLSIL.

The genes are TRBV5-6 and TRBJ1-1; 9 nucleotides align to TRBD1. The CDR3 length is 16 residues. Unmatched junction bases numbered 10, after V lost 3 bases and J lost 4 bases. Germline CDR1 SGHDT, CDR2 YYEEEE. CDR3 sequence: CASSSFFRDRATEAFF. CDR3 nucleotides: TGTGCCAGCAGCTCTTTTTTCCGGGACAGGGCCACTGAAGCTTTCTTT.

The V call is TRBV28, the J call TRBJ1-2, with D tentatively TRBD1 (6 bases). The V gene lost 7 bases and the J gene lost 1 base, with 19 bases spanning the gap. The CDR3 spans 16 residues. Germline V gene data show CDR1 as MDHEN and CDR2 as SYDVKM. CDR3 region: CASTQISRGSNYGYTF. CDR3 nucleotides: TGTGCCAGCACCCAAATCTCCAGGGGTAGTAACTATGGCTACACCTTC.

The V and J genes are TRBV19 and TRBJ1-2; D remains unclear. V lost 3 bases, J lost 2 bases, and 7 bases lay in between. Germline V gene lookup returns CDR1 LNHDA and CDR2 SQIVND (reference sequence). The length of the CDR3 is 13 residues. For the CDR3, the DNA is TGTGCCAGTAGTATGACAAGAAACTATGGCTACACCTTC. This encodes CASSMTRNYGYTF.

This clone has only one observation. This sequence joins TRBV9 and TRBJ1-6; D possibly corresponds to TRBD1 (5 bases). The V and J ends lost 0 bases and 7 bases respectively, with 11 bases between them. Germline lookup yields CDR1 SGDLS and CDR2 YYNGEE. CDR3 size: 15 residues. CDR3 bases: TGTGCCAGCAGCGTAGGGGTTCAGGGCAATTCACCCCTCCACTTT. This gives the protein CASSVGVQGNSPLHF.

The rearrangement links TRBV7-2 to TRBJ2-3; tentatively, D is TRBD2 (5 bases). Trimming shortened V by 5 bases and J by 2 bases, and 14 bases separated the two germline ends. Germline assignment: CDR1 SGHTA and CDR2 FQGNSA. This CDR3 is built from 15 residues. The CDR3 region has the DNA TGTGCCAGCAGCCAAACGGGAACTTACACAGATACGCAGTATTTT. As protein: CASSQTGTYTDTQYF. Drawing the rest from reference TRBV7-2 and TRBJ2-3, the complete variable domain is GAGVSQSPSNKVTEKGKDVELRCDPISGHTALYWYRQSLGQGLEFLIYFQGNSAPDKSGLPSDRFSAERTGGSVSTLTIQRTQQEDSAVYLCASSQTGTYTDTQYFGPGTRLTVL.

The chain uses TRBV19 and TRBJ1-2; D gene uncertain. Germline CDR1 and CDR2: LNHDA and SQIVND (reference sequence). The CDR3 consists of 15 residues. V was pared by 1 base and J by 0 bases, with 9 bases between. The CDR3 loop is CASSIGGTANYGYTF. In DNA form, the CDR3 reads TGTGCCAGTAGTATAGGCGGAACCGCTAACTATGGCTACACCTTC.

CDR3: CASSYAPADQETQYF. CDR3 nucleotides: TGCGCCAGCAGCTATGCCCCGGCGGACCAAGAGACCCAGTACTTC. This rearrangement joins TRBV5-1 to TRBJ2-5; D is unclear. CDR3 length: 15 amino acids. The V gene's germline CDR1 is SGHRS and CDR2 YFSETQ. Deletions cut 3 bases from V and 0 bases from J, with 12 bases between.

This rearrangement joins TRBV2 to TRBJ2-1, with D unresolved. Germline V CDR1 and CDR2: SNHLY, FYNNEI. The CDR3 is 14 amino acids. With 7 bases removed from V and 1 base from J, the gap between germline ends came to 11 bases. The CDR3 region is CASNLLGSYNEQFF. The DNA of the CDR3 is TGTGCCAGCAACCTACTCGGTTCCTACAATGAGCAGTTCTTC.

This sequence joins TRBV9 and TRBJ2-3; D perhaps matches TRBD1 (6 bases). The V gene lost 0 bases and the J gene lost 6 bases, with 17 bases spanning the gap. Germline CDR1 and CDR2: SGDLS and YYNGEE. The CDR3 covers 16 residues. The CDR3 region is CASSVALGPQGDTQYF. The CDR3, as DNA: TGTGCCAGCAGCGTAGCATTGGGTCCCCAGGGGGATACGCAGTATTTT.

V and J are TRBV5-4 and TRBJ1-1; 10 nucleotides match TRBD1. Looked up from germline, CDR1 is SGHNT and CDR2 is YYREEE (reference sequence). This CDR3 contains 14 residues. Losses at the gene ends were 3 bases for V and 6 bases for J; bases not matched to a gene: 5. Here the CDR3 reads CASSSRQGAPEAFF. The CDR3 coding sequence is TGTGCCAGCAGCTCGCGACAGGGGGCCCCTGAAGCTTTCTTT.

This clone was picked up one time. The chain carries TRBV28 and TRBJ1-3; the match to TRBD1 covers 10 bases. This CDR3 is 18 amino acids long. In germline, CDR1 is MDHEN, CDR2 SYDVKM. The J segment lost 4 bases and the V segment lost 4 bases, leaving 13 bases of the junction unmatched. The CDR3 DNA reads as TGTGCCAGCAGTTCCCTCCGGGACAGGGGACTCGGCGGAAACACCATATATTTT. This translates into CASSSLRDRGLGGNTIYF.